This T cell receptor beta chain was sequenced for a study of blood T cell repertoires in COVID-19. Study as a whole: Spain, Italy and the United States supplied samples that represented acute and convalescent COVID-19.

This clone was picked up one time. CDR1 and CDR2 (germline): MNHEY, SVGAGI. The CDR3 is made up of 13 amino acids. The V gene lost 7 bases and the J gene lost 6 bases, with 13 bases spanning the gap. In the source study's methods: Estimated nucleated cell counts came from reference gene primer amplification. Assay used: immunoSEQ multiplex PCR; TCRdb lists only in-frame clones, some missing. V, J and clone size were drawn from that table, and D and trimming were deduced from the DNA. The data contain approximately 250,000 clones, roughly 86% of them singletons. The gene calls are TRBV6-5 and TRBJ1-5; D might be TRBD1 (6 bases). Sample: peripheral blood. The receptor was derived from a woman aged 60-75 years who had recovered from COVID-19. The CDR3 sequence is CASKGQLGQPQHF. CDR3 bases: TGTGCCAGCAAAGGACAGTTGGGTCAGCCCCAGCATTTT.